This T cell receptor (beta chain) was identified in a study of cytomegalovirus exposure and HLA in healthy donors. The PCR contained 60 Vbeta and 13 Jbeta primers. This table comes from immunoSEQ multiplex PCR, and its TCRdb copy is limited to in-frame clones, with some not included. The data show about 170,000 clones, over 75% seen once. Among the donors, all were healthy bone marrow donors. The CDR3 is 14 residues long. The V end was cut by 1 base, the J end by 9 bases, with 13 bases between. Germline V gene lookup returns CDR1 SGHAT and CDR2 FQNNGV. Study conclusions and caveats: A prior analysis recorded that most TCR beta V segments were productive about 90% or about 30% of the time. As immune exposure information, only CMV serostatus was available.

Turning to this clone: Its matching antigen is unknown.

This receptor was taken from a male donor in good health and CMV-seronegative. The V and J genes are TRBV11-2 and TRBJ2-1; D not resolved. The sample consisted of PBMCs. The CDR3 protein is CASSLGLQSGEQFF. Written as DNA, the CDR3 is TGTGCCAGCAGCTTAGGACTTCAATCCGGTGAGCAGTTCTTC.